The entry below gives a single TCR beta chain sequence along with its context. This record comes from a study of blood T cell repertoires in COVID-19. Germline assignment: CDR1 SEHNR and CDR2 FQNEAQ (reference sequence). V was trimmed by 0 bases and J by 7 bases, leaving 19 bases between them. The CDR3 is 17 amino acids. In the original analysis: From reference gene primer amplification, estimates of nucleated cell counts were derived. TCRdb's copy holds only in-frame clones and misses some; the assay was immunoSEQ multiplex PCR. V and J calls plus clone size are reproduced from that table; the DNA served to infer D and trimming. Found here are tens of thousands of clones, around 90% of them singletons; the top ten hold around 3%.

The TCR sequence derives from a human donor in a cohort sampled during active COVID-19. This chain links TRBV7-9 with TRBJ2-1, with D perhaps matching TRBD1 (6 bases). The sample consisted of peripheral blood. CDR3 in DNA: TGTGCCAGCAGCTTAGCGCTTTTAGGGGGAGAAGTGAATGAGCAGTTCTTC. It specifies CASSLALLGGEVNEQFF.